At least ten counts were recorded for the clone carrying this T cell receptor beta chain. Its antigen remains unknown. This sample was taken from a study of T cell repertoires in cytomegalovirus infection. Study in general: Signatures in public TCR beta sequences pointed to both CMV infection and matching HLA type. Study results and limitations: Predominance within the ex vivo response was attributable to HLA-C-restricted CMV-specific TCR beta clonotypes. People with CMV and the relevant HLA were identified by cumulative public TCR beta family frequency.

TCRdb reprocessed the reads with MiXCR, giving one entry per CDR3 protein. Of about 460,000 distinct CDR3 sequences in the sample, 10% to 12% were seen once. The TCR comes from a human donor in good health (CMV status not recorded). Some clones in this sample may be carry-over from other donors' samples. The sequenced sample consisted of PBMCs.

CDR3 sequence: CASKGGGRVARLFF. In DNA, the CDR3 is TGTGCCAGCAAGGGGGGGGGTAGAGTGGCCAGACTGTTTTTT. J is TRBJ1-4 and V is TRBV6-6; D is possibly TRBD1 (6 bases). The V gene's germline CDR1 is MNHNY and CDR2 SVGAGI (reference sequence). This CDR3 has 14 amino acids. The V end was cut by 7 bases, the J end by 13 bases, with 22 bases between.